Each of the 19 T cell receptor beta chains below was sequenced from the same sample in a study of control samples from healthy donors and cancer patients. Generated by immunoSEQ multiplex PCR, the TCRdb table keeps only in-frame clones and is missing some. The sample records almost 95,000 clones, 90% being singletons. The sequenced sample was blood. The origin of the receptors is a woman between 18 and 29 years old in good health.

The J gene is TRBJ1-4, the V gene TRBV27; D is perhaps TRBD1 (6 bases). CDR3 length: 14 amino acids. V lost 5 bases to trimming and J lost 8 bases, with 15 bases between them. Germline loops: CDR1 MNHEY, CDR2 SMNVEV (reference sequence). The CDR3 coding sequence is TGTGCCAGCAGTGCCCGGGACAAAGGCGAAAAACTGTTTTTT. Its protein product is CASSARDKGEKLFF.

The CDR3 bases are TGTGCCAGCAGCCAAGGCGGACGGGGGATCGCCTATAATTCACCCCTCCACTTT. Translated: CASSQGGRGIAYNSPLHF. The genes are TRBV3-1 (or the pseudogene TRBV3-2) and TRBJ1-6, with D possibly matching TRBD1 (5 bases). Trimming took 1 base from V and 2 from J, leaving 15 bases between them. This CDR3 has 18 residues. Germline CDR1 LGHDT, CDR2 YNNKEL (reference sequence).

In DNA form, the CDR3 reads TGTGCCAGCAGCTTACTAGCGGGGGGGCCCTACGAGCAGTACTTC. It codes for CASSLLAGGPYEQYF. The V and J genes are TRBV7-2 and TRBJ2-7; 12 bases line up with TRBD2. The length of the CDR3 is 15 residues. After removal of 2 bases from V and 2 bases from J, the junction contained 1 base not matched to a gene. The germline CDR1 and CDR2 sequences are SGHTA and FQGNSA.

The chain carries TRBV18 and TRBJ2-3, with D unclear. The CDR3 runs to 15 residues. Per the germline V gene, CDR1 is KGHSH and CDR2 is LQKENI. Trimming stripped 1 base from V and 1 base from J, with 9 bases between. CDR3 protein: CASSPLSGGTDTQYF. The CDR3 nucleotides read TGTGCCAGCTCACCACTTTCCGGTGGCACAGATACGCAGTATTTT.

CDR3 coding DNA: TGTGCCAGCAGCTTAGATTCCCCAGGGGTTGAGCAGTTCTTC. Translated, it gives CASSLDSPGVEQFF. V usage is TRBV11-2 and J usage is TRBJ2-1; D might be TRBD1 (6 bases). This CDR3 has 14 residues. V dropped 0 bases and J dropped 9 bases, with 12 bases sitting between them. Germline CDR1 is SGHAT and CDR2 is FQNNGV.

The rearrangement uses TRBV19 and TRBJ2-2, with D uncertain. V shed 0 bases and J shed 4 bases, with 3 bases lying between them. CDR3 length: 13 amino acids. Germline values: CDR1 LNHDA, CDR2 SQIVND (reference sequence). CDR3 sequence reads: CASSIDGTGELFF. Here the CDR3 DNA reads TGTGCCAGTAGTATAGATGGCACCGGGGAGCTGTTTTTT.

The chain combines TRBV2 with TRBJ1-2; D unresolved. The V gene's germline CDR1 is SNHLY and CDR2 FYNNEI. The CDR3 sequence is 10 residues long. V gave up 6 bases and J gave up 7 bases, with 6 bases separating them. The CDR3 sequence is CASRGGGYTF. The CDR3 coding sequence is TGTGCCAGCAGGGGTGGTGGCTACACCTTC.

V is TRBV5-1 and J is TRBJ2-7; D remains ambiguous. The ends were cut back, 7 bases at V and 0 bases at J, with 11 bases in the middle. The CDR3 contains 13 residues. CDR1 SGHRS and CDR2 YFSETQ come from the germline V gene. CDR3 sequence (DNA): TGCGCCAGCGGCCCAGACGCCTCCTACGAGCAGTACTTC. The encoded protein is CASGPDASYEQYF.

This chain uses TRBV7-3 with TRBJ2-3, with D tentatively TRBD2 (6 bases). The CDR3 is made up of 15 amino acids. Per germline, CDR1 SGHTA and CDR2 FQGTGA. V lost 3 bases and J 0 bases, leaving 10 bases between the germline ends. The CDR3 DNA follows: TGTGCCAGCAGCTTTACGGGGGAGAGCACAGATACGCAGTATTTT. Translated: CASSFTGESTDTQYF.

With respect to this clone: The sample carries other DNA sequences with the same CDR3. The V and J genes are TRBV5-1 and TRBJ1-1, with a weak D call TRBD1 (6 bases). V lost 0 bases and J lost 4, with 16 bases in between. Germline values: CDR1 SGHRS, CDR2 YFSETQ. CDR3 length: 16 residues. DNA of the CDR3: TGCGCCAGCAGCTTGGAGGGGGTGGGTTCGGGCACTGAAGCTTTCTTT. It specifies CASSLEGVGSGTEAFF.

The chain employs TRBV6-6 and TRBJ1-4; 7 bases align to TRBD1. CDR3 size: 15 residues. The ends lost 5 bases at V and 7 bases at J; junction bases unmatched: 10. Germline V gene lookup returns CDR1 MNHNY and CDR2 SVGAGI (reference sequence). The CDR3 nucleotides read TGTGCCAGCAGTACAGGGGCCGCCCAGGTTGAAAAACTGTTTTTT. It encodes CASSTGAAQVEKLFF.

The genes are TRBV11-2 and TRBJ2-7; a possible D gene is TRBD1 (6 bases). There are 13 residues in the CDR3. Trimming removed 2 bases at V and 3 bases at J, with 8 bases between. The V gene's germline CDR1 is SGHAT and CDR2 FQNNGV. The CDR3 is CASSLTTGYEQYF. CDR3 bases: TGTGCCAGCAGCTTAACGACAGGCTACGAGCAGTACTTC.

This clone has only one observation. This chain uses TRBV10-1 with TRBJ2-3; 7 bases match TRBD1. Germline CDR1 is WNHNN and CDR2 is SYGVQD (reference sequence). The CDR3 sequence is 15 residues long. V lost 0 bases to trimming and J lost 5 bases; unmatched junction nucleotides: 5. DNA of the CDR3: TGCGCCAGCAGTGAGTCGGCGACAGGGTTAGATACGCAGTATTTT. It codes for CASSESATGLDTQYF.

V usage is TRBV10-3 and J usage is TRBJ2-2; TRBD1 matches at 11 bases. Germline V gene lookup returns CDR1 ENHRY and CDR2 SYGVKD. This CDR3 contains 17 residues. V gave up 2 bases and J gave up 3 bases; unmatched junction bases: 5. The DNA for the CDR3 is TGTGCCATCAGTGAGGGGACAGGGGGTCCCTACACCGGGGAGCTGTTTTTT. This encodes CAISEGTGGPYTGELFF.

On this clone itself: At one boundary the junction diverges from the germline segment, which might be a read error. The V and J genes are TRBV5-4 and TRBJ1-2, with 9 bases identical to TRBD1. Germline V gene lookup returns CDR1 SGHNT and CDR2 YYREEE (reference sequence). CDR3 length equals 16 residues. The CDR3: CASRLGGGTGYYGYTF. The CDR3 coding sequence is TGTGCCAGCAGGTTGGGTGGCGGGACAGGGTACTATGGCTACACCTTC.

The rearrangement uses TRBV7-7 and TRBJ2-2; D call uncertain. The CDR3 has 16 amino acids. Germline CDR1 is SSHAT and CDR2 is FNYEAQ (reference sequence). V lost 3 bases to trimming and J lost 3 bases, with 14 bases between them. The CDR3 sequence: CASSFRTPPDTGELFF. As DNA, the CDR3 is TGTGCCAGCAGCTTCAGGACCCCCCCAGACACCGGGGAGCTGTTTTTT.

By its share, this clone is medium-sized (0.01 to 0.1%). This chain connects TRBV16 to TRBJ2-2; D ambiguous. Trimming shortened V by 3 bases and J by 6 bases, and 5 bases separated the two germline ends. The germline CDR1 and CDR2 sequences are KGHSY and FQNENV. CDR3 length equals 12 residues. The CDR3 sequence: CASSQGPGELFF. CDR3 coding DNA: TGTGCCAGCAGCCAGGGCCCCGGGGAGCTGTTTTTT.

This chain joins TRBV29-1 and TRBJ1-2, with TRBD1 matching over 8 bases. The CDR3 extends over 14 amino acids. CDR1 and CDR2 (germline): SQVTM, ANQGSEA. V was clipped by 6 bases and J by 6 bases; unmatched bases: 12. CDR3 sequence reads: CSVYPGQVTHGYTF. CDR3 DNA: TGCAGCGTCTATCCGGGACAGGTGACGCATGGCTACACCTTC.

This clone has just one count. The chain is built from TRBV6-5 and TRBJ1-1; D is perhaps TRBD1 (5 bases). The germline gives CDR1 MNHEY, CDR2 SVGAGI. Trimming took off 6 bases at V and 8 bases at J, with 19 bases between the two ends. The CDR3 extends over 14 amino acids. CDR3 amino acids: CASRHPLGAAEAFF. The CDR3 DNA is TGTGCCAGCAGACACCCACTAGGGGCAGCAGAAGCTTTCTTT.